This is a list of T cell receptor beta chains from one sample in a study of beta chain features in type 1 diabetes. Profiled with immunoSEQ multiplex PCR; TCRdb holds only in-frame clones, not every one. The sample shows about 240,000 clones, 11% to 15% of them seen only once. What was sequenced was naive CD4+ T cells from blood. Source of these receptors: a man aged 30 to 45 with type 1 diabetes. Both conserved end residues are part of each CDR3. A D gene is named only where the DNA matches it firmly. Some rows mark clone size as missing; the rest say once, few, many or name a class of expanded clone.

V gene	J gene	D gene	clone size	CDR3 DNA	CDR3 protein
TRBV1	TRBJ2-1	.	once	TGCACCAGCAGCCAAGGGCGGAGCGGGGGGGCCTACAATGAGCAGTTCTTC	CTSSQGRSGGAYNEQFF
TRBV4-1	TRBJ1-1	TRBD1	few	TGCGCCAGCAGCCAAATACAGGGGGCGAGCACTGAAGCTTTCTTT	CASSQIQGASTEAFF
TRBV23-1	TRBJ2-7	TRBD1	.	TGCGCCAGCAGTCCAATGGACAGGGTAGGAGAGCAGTACTTC	CASSPMDRVGEQYF
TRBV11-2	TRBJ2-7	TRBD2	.	TGTGCCAGCAGCTTATGGTTAGGGACTAGCGAGCAGTACTTC	CASSLWLGTSEQYF
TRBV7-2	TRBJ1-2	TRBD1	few	TGTGCCAGCAGCCCGGACAGGGCAGGGGGCTACACCTTC	CASSPDRAGGYTF
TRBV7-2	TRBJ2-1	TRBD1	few	TGTGCCAGCAGCTTAGCCGGGACAGGACTTGGGAATGAGCAGTTCTTC	CASSLAGTGLGNEQFF
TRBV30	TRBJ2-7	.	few	TGTGCCTGGAGCAGGGTCTCCTACGAGCAGTACTTC	CAWSRVSYEQYF
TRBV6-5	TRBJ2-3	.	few	.	CASSSSSFSGTDTQYF
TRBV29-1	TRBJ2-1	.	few	TGCAGCGTTGTCCCGAAAGGAGCGGGCGGGAATGAGCAGTTCTTC	CSVVPKGAGGNEQFF
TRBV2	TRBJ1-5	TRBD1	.	TGTGCCAGCCAAACAGGGGAGGTTGGCAATCAGCCCCAGCATTTT	CASQTGEVGNQPQHF